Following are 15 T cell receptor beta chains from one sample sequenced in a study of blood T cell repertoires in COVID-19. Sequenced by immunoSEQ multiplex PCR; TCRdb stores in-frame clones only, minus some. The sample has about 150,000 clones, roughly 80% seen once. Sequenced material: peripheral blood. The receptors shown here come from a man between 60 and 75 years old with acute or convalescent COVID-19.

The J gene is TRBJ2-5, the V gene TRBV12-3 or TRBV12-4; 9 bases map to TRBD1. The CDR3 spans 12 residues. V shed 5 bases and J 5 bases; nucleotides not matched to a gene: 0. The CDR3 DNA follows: TGTGCCAGCAGTGGGACAGGGGAGACCCAGTACTTC. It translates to CASSGTGETQYF.

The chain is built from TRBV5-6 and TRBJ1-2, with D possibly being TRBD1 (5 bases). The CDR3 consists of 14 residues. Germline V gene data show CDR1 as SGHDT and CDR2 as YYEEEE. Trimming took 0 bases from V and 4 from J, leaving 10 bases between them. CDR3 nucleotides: TGTGCCAGCAGCTTGGTGCAGGGTGGCTATGGCTACACCTTC. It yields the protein CASSLVQGGYGYTF.

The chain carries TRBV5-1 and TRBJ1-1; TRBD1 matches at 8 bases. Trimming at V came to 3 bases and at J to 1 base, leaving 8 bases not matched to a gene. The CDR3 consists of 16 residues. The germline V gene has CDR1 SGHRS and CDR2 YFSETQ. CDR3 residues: CASSSHGQGTNTEAFF. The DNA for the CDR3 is TGCGCCAGCAGCTCCCACGGACAGGGTACGAACACTGAAGCTTTCTTT. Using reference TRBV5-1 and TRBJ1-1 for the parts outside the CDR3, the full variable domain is KAGVTQTPRYLIKTRGQQVTLSCSPISGHRSVSWYQQTPGQGLQFLFEYFSETQRNKGNFPGRFSGRQFSNSRSEMNVSTLELGDSALYLCASSSHGQGTNTEAFFGQGTRLTVV.

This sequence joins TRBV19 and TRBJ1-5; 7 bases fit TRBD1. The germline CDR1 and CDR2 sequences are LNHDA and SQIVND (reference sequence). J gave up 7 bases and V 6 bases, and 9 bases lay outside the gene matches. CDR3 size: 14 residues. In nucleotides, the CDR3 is TGTGCCAGTAGCCGCGGACAGGTGAGCCAGCCCCAGCATTTT. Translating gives CASSRGQVSQPQHF.

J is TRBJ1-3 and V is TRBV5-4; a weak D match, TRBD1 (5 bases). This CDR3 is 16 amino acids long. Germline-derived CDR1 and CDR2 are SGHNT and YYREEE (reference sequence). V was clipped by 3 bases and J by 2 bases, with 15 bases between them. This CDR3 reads CASSSKGAGTGNTIYF. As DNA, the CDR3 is TGTGCCAGCAGCTCCAAGGGCGCAGGGACTGGAAACACCATATATTTT. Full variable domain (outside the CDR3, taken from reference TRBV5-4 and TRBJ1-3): ETGVTQSPTHLIKTRGQQVTLRCSSQSGHNTVSWYQQALGQGPQFIFQYYREEENGRGNFPPRFSGLQFPNYSSELNVNALELDDSALYLCASSSKGAGTGNTIYFGEGSWLTVV.

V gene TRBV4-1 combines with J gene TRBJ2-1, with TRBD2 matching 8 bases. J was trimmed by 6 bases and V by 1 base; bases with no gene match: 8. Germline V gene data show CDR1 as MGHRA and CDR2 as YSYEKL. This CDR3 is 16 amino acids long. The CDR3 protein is CASSQGGSGRGNEQFF. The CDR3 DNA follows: TGCGCCAGCAGCCAAGGAGGCAGCGGGAGAGGCAATGAGCAGTTCTTC.

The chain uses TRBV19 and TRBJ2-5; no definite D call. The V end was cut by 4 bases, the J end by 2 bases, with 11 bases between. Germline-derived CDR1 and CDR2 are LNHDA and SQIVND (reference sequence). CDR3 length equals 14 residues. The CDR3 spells CASSNSQLQETQYF. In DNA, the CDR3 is TGTGCCAGTAGTAATTCGCAGTTACAAGAGACCCAGTACTTC.

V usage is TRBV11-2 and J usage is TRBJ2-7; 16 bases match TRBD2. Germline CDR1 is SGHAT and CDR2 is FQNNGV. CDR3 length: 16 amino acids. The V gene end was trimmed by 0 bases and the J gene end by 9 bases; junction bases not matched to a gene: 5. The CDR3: CASSLEGTSGRAWQYF. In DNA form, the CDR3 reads TGTGCCAGCAGCTTAGAAGGGACTAGCGGGAGGGCCTGGCAGTACTTC.

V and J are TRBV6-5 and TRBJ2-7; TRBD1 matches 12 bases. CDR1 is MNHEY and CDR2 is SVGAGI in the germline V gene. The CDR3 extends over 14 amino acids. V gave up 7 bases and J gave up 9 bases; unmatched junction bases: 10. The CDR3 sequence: CASTDGTGGVTQYF. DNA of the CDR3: TGTGCCAGCACCGACGGGACAGGGGGCGTTACGCAGTACTTC.

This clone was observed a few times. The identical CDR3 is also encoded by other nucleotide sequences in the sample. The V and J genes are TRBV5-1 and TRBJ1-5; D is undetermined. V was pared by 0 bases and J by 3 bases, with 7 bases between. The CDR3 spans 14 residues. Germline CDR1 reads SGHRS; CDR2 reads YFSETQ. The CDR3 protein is CASSLDGDNQPQHF. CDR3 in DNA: TGCGCCAGCAGCTTGGACGGAGACAATCAGCCCCAGCATTTT.

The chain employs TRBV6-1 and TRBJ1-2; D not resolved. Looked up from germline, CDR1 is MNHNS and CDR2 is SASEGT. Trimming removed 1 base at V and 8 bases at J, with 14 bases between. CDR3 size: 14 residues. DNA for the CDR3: TGTGCCAGCAGTGAAGAGGTGGCAGGATGGGGCTACACCTTC. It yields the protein CASSEEVAGWGYTF.

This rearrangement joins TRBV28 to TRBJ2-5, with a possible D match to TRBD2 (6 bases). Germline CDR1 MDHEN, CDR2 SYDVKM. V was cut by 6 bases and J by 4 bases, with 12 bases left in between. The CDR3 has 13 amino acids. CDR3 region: CASREGMSETQYF. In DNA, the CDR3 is TGTGCCAGCAGGGAGGGTATGTCAGAGACCCAGTACTTC.

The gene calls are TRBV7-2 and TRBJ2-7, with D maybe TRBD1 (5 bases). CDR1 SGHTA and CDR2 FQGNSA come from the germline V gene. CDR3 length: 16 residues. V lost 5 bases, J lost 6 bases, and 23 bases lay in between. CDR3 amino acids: CASSLRTKGRLGEQYF. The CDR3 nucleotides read TGTGCCAGCAGCCTACGGACAAAGGGCCGCCTCGGCGAGCAGTACTTC.

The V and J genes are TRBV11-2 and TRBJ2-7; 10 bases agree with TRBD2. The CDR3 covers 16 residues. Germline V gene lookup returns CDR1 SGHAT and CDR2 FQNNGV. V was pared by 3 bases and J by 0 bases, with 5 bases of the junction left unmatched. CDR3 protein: CASSFGLAEISYEQYF. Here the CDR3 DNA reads TGTGCCAGCAGCTTCGGACTAGCGGAGATCTCCTACGAGCAGTACTTC.

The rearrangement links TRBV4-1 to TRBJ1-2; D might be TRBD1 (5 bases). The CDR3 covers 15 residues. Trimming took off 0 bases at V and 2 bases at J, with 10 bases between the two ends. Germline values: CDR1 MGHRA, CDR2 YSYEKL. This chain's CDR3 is CASSQDSGGNYGYTF. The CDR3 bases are TGCGCCAGCAGCCAAGATTCCGGGGGAAACTATGGCTACACCTTC.